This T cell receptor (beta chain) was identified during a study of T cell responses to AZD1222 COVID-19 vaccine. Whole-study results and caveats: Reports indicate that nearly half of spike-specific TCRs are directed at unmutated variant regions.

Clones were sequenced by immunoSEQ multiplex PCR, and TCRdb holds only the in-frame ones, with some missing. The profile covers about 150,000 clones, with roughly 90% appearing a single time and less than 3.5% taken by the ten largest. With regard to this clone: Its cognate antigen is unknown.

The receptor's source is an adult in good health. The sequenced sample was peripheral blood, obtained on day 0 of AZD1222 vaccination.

The CDR3 reads CASSFRVGGYTF. In nucleotides, the CDR3 is TGTGCCAGCAGTTTTCGGGTTGGCGGCTACACCTTC. The chain recombines TRBV28 with TRBJ1-2; D is unresolved. There are 12 residues in the CDR3. With 3 bases removed from V and 8 bases from J, the gap between germline ends came to 10 bases. Germline loops: CDR1 MDHEN, CDR2 SYDVKM.